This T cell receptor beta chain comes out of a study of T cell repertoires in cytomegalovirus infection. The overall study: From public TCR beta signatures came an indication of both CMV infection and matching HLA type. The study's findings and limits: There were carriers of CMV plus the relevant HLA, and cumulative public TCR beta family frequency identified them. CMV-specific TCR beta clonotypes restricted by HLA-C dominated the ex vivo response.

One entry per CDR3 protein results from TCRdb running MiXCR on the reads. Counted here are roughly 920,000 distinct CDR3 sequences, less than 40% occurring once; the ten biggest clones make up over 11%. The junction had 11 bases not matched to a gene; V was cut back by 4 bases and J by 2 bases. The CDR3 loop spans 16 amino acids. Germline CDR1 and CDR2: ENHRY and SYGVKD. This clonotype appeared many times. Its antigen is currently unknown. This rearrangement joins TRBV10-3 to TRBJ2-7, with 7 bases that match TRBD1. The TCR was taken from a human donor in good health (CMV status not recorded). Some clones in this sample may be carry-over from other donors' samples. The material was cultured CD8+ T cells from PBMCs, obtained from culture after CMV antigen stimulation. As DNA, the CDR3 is TGTGCCATCAGTGCATTGGCCAAGGGACAGACCTACGAGCAGTACTTC. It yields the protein CAISALAKGQTYEQYF.